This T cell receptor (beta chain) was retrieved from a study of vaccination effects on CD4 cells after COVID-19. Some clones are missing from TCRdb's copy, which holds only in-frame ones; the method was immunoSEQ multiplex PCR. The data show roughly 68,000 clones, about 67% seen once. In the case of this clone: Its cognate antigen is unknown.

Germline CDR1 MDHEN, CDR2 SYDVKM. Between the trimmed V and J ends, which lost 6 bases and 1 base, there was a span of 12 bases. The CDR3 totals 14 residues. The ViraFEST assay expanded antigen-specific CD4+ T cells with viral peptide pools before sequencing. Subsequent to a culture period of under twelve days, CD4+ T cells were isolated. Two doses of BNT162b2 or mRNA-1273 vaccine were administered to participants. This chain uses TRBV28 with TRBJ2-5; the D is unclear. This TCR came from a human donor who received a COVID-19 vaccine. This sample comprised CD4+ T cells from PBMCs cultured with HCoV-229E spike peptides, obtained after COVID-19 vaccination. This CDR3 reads CASRAAGSQETQYF. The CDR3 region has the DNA TGTGCCAGCAGAGCAGCCGGGTCCCAAGAGACCCAGTACTTC.